Detailed here is one T cell receptor beta chain. Its antigen is not yet known. Base qualities are not at hand, and no much larger clone is one base apart. The source of the sample is a study of blood T cell repertoires in COVID-19 (dated by TCRdb to the early 2020s). About the study as a whole: Collaborator samples came from the United States, Italy and Spain and covered acute and convalescent phases of COVID-19. The repertoires were made available in a free public database intended to serve as a resource for research on the immune response to SARS-CoV-2. Samples came from the ongoing ImmuneRACE study (first 160 participants) plus 1,254 subjects from 6 global collaborators. Where available, HLA class I and class II types were obtained from metadata supplied by the sample provider rather than from assay-based typing. The material from the prospective study consisted of cDNA or gDNA derived from T cells, B-cell-depleted T cells, or PBMCs. The sample metadata nearly always contained a de-identified subject ID, COVID-19 status, age in years and sex. Deeply sampled blood TCRbeta repertoires from subjects exposed to, actively infected with, or recovered from COVID-19 were included in the dataset.

In the prospective study, participants were about 18 to 90 years old, resided in about 25 geographic areas of the United States, and were enrolled through a virtual design. In the prospective study, participants were assigned to cohorts based on the clinical history participants reported in a screening survey and a study questionnaire. For ImmuneRACE Cohort 3, a participant was defined as recovered based on two consecutive negative NP/OP PCR tests, clearance by a healthcare professional, or resolution of symptoms. In the prospective study, mobile phlebotomists collected whole blood, serum and a nasopharyngeal or oropharyngeal swab from each participant. Prospective study participants could optionally give additional blood draws and questionnaires over a roughly two-month period. Before DNA extraction, prospective study blood samples were shipped either frozen or at room temperature. The immunoSEQ Assay, a bias-controlled multiplex PCR, was used to amplify TCRbeta CDR3 regions from genomic DNA. As for how the authors treated the data: Within the assay, amplification of reference gene primers was used to estimate how many nucleated cells each sample contained. Sequence reads were collapsed and filtered to measure the absolute abundance of every unique TCRbeta CDR3 rearrangement. For each sample, productive Simpson clonality was calculated as the square root of Simpson's diversity index over productive rearrangements. The clones in this table, taken by TCRdb from immuneACCESS, are in-frame only. Not every clone is retained; where verified, under half of the shortfall comes from an unresolved V gene, and the cause of the rest is unknown. V and J calls and clone size follow that table, whereas D and trimming were derived from the DNA. The sample profile shows 180,000 or so clones; roughly four fifths of them were found once. The leading ten clones occupy about 11% of the sample.

CDR1 SGHAT and CDR2 FQNNGV were looked up in the germline V gene. The CDR3, from cysteine to phenylalanine, totals 14 residues. Of all the DNA, just the CDR3 is kept, 42 bases in frame from base 1. V gives up 4 bases and J gives up 4 bases, and the segment between their germline ends measures 13 bases. The study at large found these results: Clinical and demographic metadata were provided uncurated, with the amount varying by source and participant.

This clonotype was obtained from a middle-aged man who had recovered from COVID-19. This chain is built from TRBV11-2 and TRBJ1-2; the D segment could be TRBD1, given 6 matching bases. Sequences were obtained from PBMCs or T cells enriched from blood (not recorded which). In nucleotides, the sequence is TGTGCCAGCAGCTACCTTCAGGGGAGCTATGGCTACACCTTC. This is translated as CASSYLQGSYGYTF.